The present T cell receptor beta chain was sequenced within a study of blood T cell repertoires in COVID-19. Study at large: The samples span acute and convalescent COVID-19 from the United States, Italy and Spain. The cDNA or gDNA used as material had been derived from T cells, B-cell-depleted T cells, or PBMCs.

Profiled with immunoSEQ multiplex PCR; TCRdb holds only in-frame clones, not every one. The sample consists of about 270,000 clones, more than 85% of them appearing once. CDR1 SGHNT and CDR2 YENEEA come from the germline V gene. The CDR3 runs 17 residues. With V trimmed by 5 bases and J by 0 bases, 3 bases remained unmatched. Cohorts were determined from participant-reported clinical history. The sequence derives from a man aged 35 to 55 who had been exposed to COVID-19. The material sequenced was PBMCs or T cells enriched from blood (not recorded which). The gene calls are TRBV11-3 and TRBJ2-3; 15 bases line up with TRBD2. Written as DNA, the CDR3 is TGTGCCAGCAGCCAGGGGACTAGCGGGAGGAGCACAGATACGCAGTATTTT. Its protein is CASSQGTSGRSTDTQYF.